The 29 T cell receptor beta chains reported below all come from one sample, sequenced in a study of blood T cells in healthy people across ages. With a J-beta primer mix and a sample-barcoded 5' primer, a second PCR ran about 7 to 12 cycles. Each CDR3 protein gets one entry after TCRdb re-called the 5' RACE reads with MiXCR. The table shows roughly 2 million distinct CDR3 sequences, with roughly 49% occurring only once. Sequenced material: blood. Every receptor here comes from a woman in her forties in good health.

This chain joins TRBV6-1 and TRBJ2-1; possibly TRBD1 for D (5 bases). CDR3 length: 13 residues. Trimming removed 6 bases at V and 3 bases at J, with 9 bases between. Germline loops: CDR1 MNHNS, CDR2 SASEGT. CDR3 loop: CASRTEFYNEQFF. Here the CDR3 DNA reads TGTGCCAGCAGGACAGAATTCTACAATGAGCAGTTCTTC.

The V and J genes are TRBV7-2 and TRBJ1-1; D not certain. Looked up from germline, CDR1 is SGHTA and CDR2 is FQGNSA. V was pared by 5 bases and J by 4 bases, with 11 bases between. This CDR3 comprises 13 residues. CDR3 in DNA: TGTGCCAGCAGCCAACCATCGGTCACTGAAGCTTTCTTT. Translated: CASSQPSVTEAFF.

As to this clonotype: Since no conserved phenylalanine or tryptophan closes the CDR3, a read error is the likely cause. The rearrangement links TRBV12-3 or TRBV12-4 to TRBJ1-2; the D gene is possibly TRBD1 (5 bases). The CDR3 is made up of 15 amino acids. V lost 5 bases, J lost 3 bases, and 16 bases lay in between. DNA for the CDR3: TGTGCCAGCAGTAATCGACCCCAGGGTCACTATGGCTACACCTTA. It yields the protein CASSNRPQGHYGYTL.

The chain uses TRBV10-2 and TRBJ2-5; 8 positions agree with TRBD2. The V gene end was trimmed by 4 bases and the J gene end by 5 bases; junction bases not matched to a gene: 9. The CDR3 loop spans 15 amino acids. Germline loops: CDR1 WSHSY, CDR2 SAAADI. DNA for the CDR3: TGCGCCAGCAGTGGAATTAGCGGGGTAGGGGAGACCCAGTACTTC. Translating it yields CASSGISGVGETQYF.

This chain uses TRBV9 with TRBJ2-6; D is unresolved. The V and J ends lost 7 bases and 0 bases respectively, with 11 bases between them. Germline lookup yields CDR1 SGDLS and CDR2 YYNGEE. CDR3 length equals 15 residues. Here the CDR3 DNA reads TGTGCCAGCGGCAGGAGCAGCTCTGGGGCCAACGTCCTGACTTTC. Protein sequence: CASGRSSSGANVLTF.

This sequence joins TRBV21-1 and TRBJ1-2; the tabulated D call, TRBD1, remains unverified against the DNA. TRBV21-1 constitutes a pseudogene. This CDR3 is 17 amino acids long. The CDR3 region has the DNA TGTGCCAGCAGCAAAGCTCGAACAGGGCCTTGCGACTATGGCTACACCTTC. It specifies CASSKARTGPCDYGYTF.

This clonotype was counted between two and nine times. The J gene is TRBJ2-3, the V gene TRBV7-2; D might be TRBD2 (5 bases). This CDR3 region has 16 residues. Germline CDR1 and CDR2: SGHTA and FQGNSA. Trimming took 1 base from V and 4 from J, leaving 15 bases between them. In DNA form, the CDR3 reads TGTGCCAGCAGCTTAGGATGGGCGGGCGGGTCAGATACGCAGTATTTT. It encodes CASSLGWAGGSDTQYF.

This clonotype came up once. The chain employs TRBV10-3 and TRBJ2-7; possible D gene TRBD2, 5 bases. Per germline, CDR1 ENHRY and CDR2 SYGVKD. The V end was cut by 4 bases, the J end by 6 bases, with 16 bases between. The CDR3 totals 14 residues. The CDR3 spells CAISAGRQGGEQYF. CDR3 nucleotide sequence: TGTGCCATCAGTGCGGGAAGACAAGGTGGCGAGCAGTACTTC.

This chain uses TRBV9 with TRBJ1-2; D is uncertain. Germline CDR1 reads SGDLS; CDR2 reads YYNGEE. CDR3 length equals 14 residues. Trimming took off 0 bases at V and 4 bases at J, with 10 bases between the two ends. For the CDR3, the DNA is TGTGCCAGCAGCGTAGAAGAGGAAAGCTATGGCTACACCTTC. Translating it yields CASSVEEESYGYTF.

This clonotype showed up just a few times. J is TRBJ1-1 and V is TRBV20-1; D is unclear. Deletions cut 0 bases from V and 3 bases from J, with 2 bases between. The germline V gene has CDR1 DFQATT and CDR2 SNEGSKA (reference sequence). The CDR3 totals 11 residues. The CDR3 nucleotides read TGCAGTGCTAGAGATTACACTGAAGCTTTCTTT. Residues: CSARDYTEAFF.

This clonotype showed up just a few times. J is TRBJ2-7 and V is TRBV10-3, with 15 bases aligning to TRBD2. The CDR3 spans 17 residues. The V segment lost 4 bases and the J segment 1 base; nucleotides outside the gene matches: 5. Germline V gene lookup returns CDR1 ENHRY and CDR2 SYGVKD. Here the CDR3 DNA reads TGTGCCATCAGTGGCCCGGGACTAGCGGGGGGTTCCTACGAGCAGTACTTC. Protein product: CAISGPGLAGGSYEQYF.

This chain uses TRBV7-2 with TRBJ2-7; 7 bases fit TRBD2. This CDR3 contains 15 residues. Trimming took 2 bases from V and 2 from J; bases not matched to a gene: 6. Looked up from germline, CDR1 is SGHTA and CDR2 is FQGNSA. CDR3: CASSLNLAVTYEQYF. In DNA form, the CDR3 reads TGTGCCAGCAGCTTAAACCTAGCGGTTACCTACGAGCAGTACTTC. Filled out from reference TRBV7-2 and TRBJ2-7, the complete variable domain reads GAGVSQSPSNKVTEKGKDVELRCDPISGHTALYWYRQSLGQGLEFLIYFQGNSAPDKSGLPSDRFSAERTGGSVSTLTIQRTQQEDSAVYLCASSLNLAVTYEQYFGPGTRLTVT.

Remarks on this clonotype: A read error is possible here, since a much larger clone lies one base away. The V call is TRBV29-1, the J call TRBJ2-7; 8 bases map to TRBD1. This CDR3 comprises 12 residues. Germline CDR1 is SQVTM and CDR2 is ANQGSEA. The CDR3 nucleotides read TGCAACGTTAGACAGGGGATCTACGAGCAGTACTTC. It codes for CNVRQGIYEQYF.

V gene TRBV6-5 combines with J gene TRBJ1-2; the D gene is possibly TRBD1 (6 bases). The CDR3 spans 15 residues. Trimming removed 2 bases from V and 6 bases from J, with 16 bases in between. Germline-derived CDR1 and CDR2 are MNHEY and SVGAGI. The CDR3 sequence: CASSYGGRVINGYTF. The CDR3 nucleotides are TGTGCCAGCAGTTACGGGGGCAGGGTTATAAATGGCTACACCTTC.

This clonotype was seen ten or more times. The chain carries TRBV7-9 and TRBJ2-7; D is unclear. Germline CDR1 and CDR2: SEHNR and FQNEAQ (reference sequence). The CDR3 contains 11 residues. V was clipped by 0 bases and J by 5 bases, with 2 bases between them. This CDR3 reads CASSLADEQYF. In DNA form, the CDR3 reads TGTGCCAGCAGCTTAGCCGACGAGCAGTACTTC.

The chain employs TRBV15 and TRBJ2-1; possible D gene TRBD1, 6 bases. This CDR3 spans 16 amino acids. V was trimmed by 3 bases and J by 7 bases, leaving 19 bases between them. Germline assignment: CDR1 LNHNV and CDR2 YYDKDF (reference sequence). CDR3 in amino acids: CATSRARGGRLNEQFF. The CDR3 DNA follows: TGTGCCACCAGCAGGGCTCGAGGGGGTCGGCTGAATGAGCAGTTCTTC.

The V call is TRBV29-1, the J call TRBJ1-1; TRBD1 might be the D (5 bases). The V gene lost 6 bases and the J gene lost 1 base, with 12 bases spanning the gap. The CDR3 sequence is 13 residues long. Per germline, CDR1 SQVTM and CDR2 ANQGSEA. CDR3 sequence: CSVGPNRNTEAFF. CDR3 in DNA: TGCAGCGTGGGGCCAAACAGGAACACTGAAGCTTTCTTT.

This clonotype was counted many times. The chain combines TRBV7-2 with TRBJ2-7; the D is unclear. Germline CDR1 is SGHTA and CDR2 is FQGNSA. This CDR3 has 12 residues. V was shortened by 5 bases and J by 2 bases, with 7 bases between the two germline ends. The CDR3, as DNA: TGTGCCAGCAGCCACGGGCCCTACGAGCAGTACTTC. It translates to CASSHGPYEQYF.

This chain links TRBV14 with TRBJ1-2, with no clear D. The CDR3 is made up of 14 amino acids. Germline V lookup: CDR1 SGHDN, CDR2 FVKESK. Trimming removed 0 bases from V and 8 bases from J, with 13 bases in between. DNA for the CDR3: TGTGCCAGCAGCCAAGATTCTCTCGGGGTGGGCTACACCTTC. The encoded protein is CASSQDSLGVGYTF.

CDR3 nucleotide sequence: TGTGCCAGCACCGACGGACGGAGCAATCAGCCCCAGCATTTT. It encodes CASTDGRSNQPQHF. The rearrangement joins TRBV12-3 or TRBV12-4 to TRBJ1-5, with unresolved D. V shed 7 bases and J shed 1 base, with 11 bases lying between them. This CDR3 spans 14 amino acids.

The V gene is TRBV29-1, the J gene TRBJ1-2, with TRBD1 identical over 9 bases. V was clipped by 6 bases and J by 6 bases; unmatched bases: 8. This CDR3 has 13 residues. CDR1 is SQVTM, CDR2 ANQGSEA, per germline. The CDR3 spells CSVNKGQGDGYTF. The CDR3 DNA reads as TGCAGCGTCAACAAGGGACAGGGAGATGGCTACACCTTC.

The chain links TRBV2 to TRBJ2-1; TRBD1 matches 7 bases. Germline assignment: CDR1 SNHLY and CDR2 FYNNEI. The CDR3 is made up of 17 amino acids. After removal of 0 bases from V and 1 base from J, the junction contained 6 bases not matched to a gene. The DNA for the CDR3 is TGTGCCAGCAGTGAAGCCCGACAGGGCCTTTCCTACAATGAGCAGTTCTTC. It specifies CASSEARQGLSYNEQFF. Looking up the rest from reference TRBV2 and TRBJ2-1 gives the full variable domain: EPEVTQTPSHQVTQMGQEVILRCVPISNHLYFYWYRQILGQKVEFLVSFYNNEISEKSEIFDDQFSVERPDGSNFTLKIRSTKLEDSAMYFCASSEARQGLSYNEQFFGPGTRLTVL.

This clonotype appeared a few times. The genes are TRBV20-1 and TRBJ2-4; the D is unclear. The CDR3 consists of 13 residues. The germline V gene has CDR1 DFQATT and CDR2 SNEGSKA (reference sequence). The germline V and J ends were trimmed by 6 bases and 6 bases, with 15 bases remaining between them. The CDR3 DNA is TGCAGTGCAACGGACCTCCCGCTAAACATTCAGTACTTC. As protein: CSATDLPLNIQYF.

This chain joins TRBV15 and TRBJ2-1; TRBD2 is a possible D gene (6 bases). CDR1 LNHNV and CDR2 YYDKDF come from the germline V gene (reference sequence). Trimming cost V 2 bases and J 0 bases, with 26 bases left between them. The CDR3 covers 21 residues. Here the CDR3 reads CATSRSTGTALTLSSYNEQFF. The CDR3 coding sequence is TGTGCCACCAGCAGATCAACCGGGACTGCCCTGACTCTAAGCTCCTACAATGAGCAGTTCTTC.

The V gene is TRBV18, the J gene TRBJ2-5; D is unclear. The CDR3 is made up of 13 amino acids. Germline assignment: CDR1 KGHSH and CDR2 LQKENI. V was cut by 1 base and J by 11 bases, with 14 bases left in between. CDR3: CASSPRNYNEQYF. The CDR3 coding sequence is TGTGCCAGCTCACCACGTAACTACAATGAGCAGTACTTC.

This clonotype was seen at least ten times. This rearrangement joins TRBV29-1 to TRBJ2-1; 8 nucleotides agree with TRBD1. The CDR3 has 14 residues. Trimming took 6 bases from V and 4 from J; bases not matched to a gene: 8. The germline gives CDR1 SQVTM, CDR2 ANQGSEA. The CDR3 nucleotides read TGCAGCGTATTCGACAGGGGTAAATACAATGAGCAGTTCTTC. This encodes CSVFDRGKYNEQFF.

The chain is built from TRBV6-2 or TRBV6-3 and TRBJ1-2, with D tentatively TRBD1 (5 bases). Per the germline V gene, CDR1 is MNHEY and CDR2 is SVGEGT. Trimming left V 6 bases short and J 2 bases short, with 10 bases between. The length of the CDR3 is 13 residues. The CDR3 DNA reads TGTGCCAGCAGGACAGTGTGGAACTATGGCTACACCTTC. It yields the protein CASRTVWNYGYTF.

V and J are TRBV20-1 and TRBJ1-5, with TRBD1 matching 8 bases. The V gene end was trimmed by 6 bases and the J gene end by 7 bases; junction bases not matched to a gene: 14. The CDR3 contains 15 residues. Per germline, CDR1 DFQATT and CDR2 SNEGSKA (reference sequence). CDR3 in amino acids: CSAESRGRFDQPQHF. The CDR3 nucleotides are TGCAGTGCAGAATCCAGGGGGCGCTTCGACCAGCCCCAGCATTTT.

V usage is TRBV5-1 and J usage is TRBJ1-6; 7 bases map to TRBD1. The CDR3 loop spans 16 amino acids. After removal of 3 bases from V and 7 bases from J, the junction contained 10 bases not matched to a gene. Germline CDR1 reads SGHRS; CDR2 reads YFSETQ. CDR3 sequence reads: CASSSLGGFGNSPLHF. The CDR3 DNA reads as TGCGCCAGCAGCTCCTTAGGGGGCTTTGGGAATTCACCCCTCCACTTT.